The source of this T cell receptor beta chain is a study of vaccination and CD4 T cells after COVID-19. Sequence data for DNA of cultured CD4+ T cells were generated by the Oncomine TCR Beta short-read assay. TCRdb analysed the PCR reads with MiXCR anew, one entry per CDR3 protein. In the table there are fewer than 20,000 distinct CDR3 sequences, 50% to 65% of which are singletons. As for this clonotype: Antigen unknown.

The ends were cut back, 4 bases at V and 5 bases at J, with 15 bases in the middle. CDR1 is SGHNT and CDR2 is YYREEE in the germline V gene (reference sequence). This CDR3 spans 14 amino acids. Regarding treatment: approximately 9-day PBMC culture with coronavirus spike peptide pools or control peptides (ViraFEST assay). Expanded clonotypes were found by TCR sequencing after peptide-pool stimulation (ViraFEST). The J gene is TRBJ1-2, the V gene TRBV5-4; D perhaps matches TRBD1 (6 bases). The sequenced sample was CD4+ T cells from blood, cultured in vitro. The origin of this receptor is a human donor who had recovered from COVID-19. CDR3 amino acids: CASSPRGALYGYTF. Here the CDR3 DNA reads TGTGCCAGCAGCCCAAGGGGGGCTCTTTATGGCTACACCTTC.